These 27 T cell receptor beta chains were all obtained from the same sample, sequenced in a study of glioma-infiltrating T cells after dendritic cell vaccination. Generated by immunoSEQ multiplex PCR, the TCRdb table keeps only in-frame clones and is missing some. The sample lists roughly 82,000 clones; around 90% were seen once. The material sequenced was blood, taken before dendritic cell vaccination. All receptors come from a human donor with glioblastoma.

The V gene is TRBV5-1, the J gene TRBJ2-3, with a weak D call TRBD1 (6 bases). Germline V gives CDR1 SGHRS, CDR2 YFSETQ. V gave up 0 bases and J gave up 1 base, with 9 bases separating them. The CDR3 covers 15 residues. As DNA, the CDR3 is TGCGCCAGCAGCTTGGGGGCAGGGGGCACAGATACGCAGTATTTT. This codes for CASSLGAGGTDTQYF.

This chain uses TRBV6-1 with TRBJ2-3; the match to TRBD2 covers 11 bases. The CDR3 spans 15 residues. From germline, CDR1 is MNHNS and CDR2 SASEGT. Losses at the gene ends were 6 bases for V and 0 bases for J; bases not matched to a gene: 2. In DNA form, the CDR3 reads TGTGCCAGCAGGGGGACTAGCGGAAGCACAGATACGCAGTATTTT. Translation gives CASRGTSGSTDTQYF.

The J gene is TRBJ2-3, the V gene TRBV9; TRBD2 is a possible D gene (6 bases). The CDR3 is made up of 18 amino acids. The germline gives CDR1 SGDLS, CDR2 YYNGEE. Trimming shortened V by 0 bases and J by 2 bases, and 19 bases separated the two germline ends. The CDR3 coding sequence is TGTGCCAGCAGCGTAGCCCCCGTCCGGGGGTTGGACACAGATACGCAGTATTTT. Its translation: CASSVAPVRGLDTDTQYF. The whole variable domain, remainder taken from reference TRBV9 and TRBJ2-3, is DSGVTQTPKHLITATGQRVTLRCSPRSGDLSVYWYQQSLDQGLQFLIQYYNGEERAKGNILERFSAQQFPDLHSELNLSSLELGDSALYFCASSVAPVRGLDTDTQYFGPGTRLTVL.

This chain joins TRBV6-1 and TRBJ1-2; 9 bases match TRBD1. The V and J ends lost 3 bases and 4 bases, in that order; junction bases with no gene match: 3. CDR3 length: 14 residues. Germline CDR1 and CDR2: MNHNS and SASEGT. The CDR3 DNA is TGTGCCAGCAGTGAGCTGACAGGGGGCTATGGCTACACCTTC. Its translation: CASSELTGGYGYTF.

For this clone: The germline gene is not matched at one end of the junction; a read error may be the cause. The sample has other DNA sequences that encode this CDR3 too. The rearrangement joins TRBV29-1 to TRBJ1-6, with a weak D call TRBD1 (6 bases). Germline V gene sequence: CDR1 SQVTM, CDR2 ANQGSEA. There are 13 residues in the CDR3. CDR3 bases: TGCAGCGTGCGGACAGACCATAATTCCCCCCTCCACTTT. Translation gives CSVRTDHNSPLHF.

The chain couples TRBV5-4 to TRBJ2-2; 9 nucleotides align to TRBD2. Germline values: CDR1 SGHNT, CDR2 YYREEE (reference sequence). V shed 2 bases, J shed 1 base, and the junction held 3 bases outside the gene matches. This CDR3 contains 16 residues. CDR3 sequence (DNA): TGTGCCAGCAGCTTTGGAGCGGGGGGGAACACCGGGGAGCTGTTTTTT. It translates to CASSFGAGGNTGELFF. The entire variable domain, with the rest obtained from reference TRBV5-4 and TRBJ2-2, is as follows: ETGVTQSPTHLIKTRGQQVTLRCSSQSGHNTVSWYQQALGQGPQFIFQYYREEENGRGNFPPRFSGLQFPNYSSELNVNALELDDSALYLCASSFGAGGNTGELFFGEGSRLTVL.

This chain connects TRBV5-1 to TRBJ2-6; possible D gene TRBD1, 5 bases. Trimming cost V 6 bases and J 0 bases, with 7 bases left between them. This CDR3 comprises 14 residues. Germline CDR1 SGHRS, CDR2 YFSETQ. This CDR3 is CASIDSSGANVLTF. The CDR3 DNA sequence: TGCGCCAGCATTGACAGCTCTGGGGCCAACGTCCTGACTTTC.

The J gene is TRBJ2-1, the V gene TRBV2, with 10 positions matching TRBD2. V shed 7 bases and J 0 bases; nucleotides not matched to a gene: 6. CDR1 and CDR2 (germline): SNHLY, FYNNEI. The CDR3 extends over 16 amino acids. CDR3 nucleotides: TGTGCCAGCACTAGCGGGGGCCCGAGCTCCTACAATGAGCAGTTCTTC. Amino acid sequence: CASTSGGPSSYNEQFF.

This clone was seen a single time. This chain uses TRBV27 with TRBJ2-7, with D possibly matching TRBD1 (6 bases). The CDR3 contains 14 residues. From germline, CDR1 is MNHEY and CDR2 SMNVEV (reference sequence). V was shortened by 3 bases and J by 6 bases, with 15 bases between the two germline ends. This chain's CDR3 is CASSFSTGLLEQYF. CDR3 DNA sequence: TGTGCCAGCAGTTTCTCTACAGGGCTACTCGAGCAGTACTTC.

This clone was seen just once. V and J are TRBV5-6 and TRBJ1-5, with 8 bases matching TRBD1. Germline trimming cut 3 bases from V and 9 bases from J; bases unmatched to any gene: 5. This CDR3 comprises 13 residues. Germline CDR1 and CDR2: SGHDT and YYEEEE. CDR3 nucleotides: TGTGCCAGCAGCTCAGGGGGCAGGGGGCCCCAGCATTTT. Translating it yields CASSSGGRGPQHF.

The chain employs TRBV29-1 and TRBJ1-3; D not resolved. This CDR3 has 11 amino acids. V gave up 6 bases and J gave up 0 bases, with 3 bases separating them. Germline CDR1 SQVTM, CDR2 ANQGSEA. The CDR3 sequence: CSVGSGNTIYF. DNA for the CDR3: TGCAGCGTCGGCTCTGGAAACACCATATATTTT.

The V gene is TRBV9, the J gene TRBJ2-1, with 11 bases identical to TRBD2. The CDR3 consists of 18 residues. CDR1 is SGDLS and CDR2 is YYNGEE in the germline V gene. Trimming cost V 3 bases and J 4 bases; bases outside gene matches: 12. CDR3 amino acids: CASSAQVAGGPGYNEQFF. Here the CDR3 DNA reads TGTGCCAGCAGCGCGCAGGTAGCGGGGGGGCCAGGGTACAATGAGCAGTTCTTC.

This CDR3 reads CASSQEGGRARYNSPLHF. The CDR3 DNA reads TGCGCCAGCAGCCAAGAAGGGGGGAGGGCTCGTTATAATTCACCCCTCCACTTT. The chain couples TRBV4-1 to TRBJ1-6; TRBD1 might be the D (6 bases). V gave up 0 bases and J gave up 4 bases, with 16 bases separating them. This CDR3 comprises 18 residues. Per the germline V gene, CDR1 is MGHRA and CDR2 is YSYEKL.

The V and J genes are TRBV5-4 and TRBJ2-5; D is ambiguous. The CDR3 consists of 13 residues. Germline CDR1 and CDR2: SGHNT and YYREEE (reference sequence). V lost 0 bases to trimming and J lost 5 bases, with 8 bases between them. This CDR3 is CASSLAVSETQYF. The CDR3 region has the DNA TGTGCCAGCAGCTTGGCAGTATCGGAGACCCAGTACTTC.

The chain recombines TRBV5-8 with TRBJ1-5; TRBD1 might be the D (6 bases). The germline gives CDR1 SGHTS, CDR2 YDEGEE. V was trimmed by 4 bases and J by 0 bases, leaving 11 bases between them. The CDR3 is 15 residues long. CDR3 sequence: CASSQGTNSNQPQHF. CDR3 coding DNA: TGTGCCAGCAGCCAGGGGACAAATAGCAATCAGCCCCAGCATTTT.

This chain uses TRBV28 with TRBJ2-7; tentative D call: TRBD2 (6 bases). CDR3 length equals 13 residues. The V end lost 7 bases, the J end lost 6 bases, and 16 bases lay between the germline ends. Germline V gives CDR1 MDHEN, CDR2 SYDVKM. The CDR3 nucleotides are TGTGCCAGCACCCCTGTCCCCGGGGGCGAGCAGTACTTC. Encoded protein: CASTPVPGGEQYF.

V and J are TRBV6-6 and TRBJ2-2; D possibly corresponds to TRBD2 (6 bases). The CDR3 loop spans 16 amino acids. Germline V lookup: CDR1 MNHNY, CDR2 SVGAGI (reference sequence). Deletions cut 0 bases from V and 4 bases from J, with 12 bases between. The CDR3 region has the DNA TGTGCCAGCAGTTACTCGTCTCCGGAGGGCACCGGGGAGCTGTTTTTT. This translates into CASSYSSPEGTGELFF.

J is TRBJ2-1 and V is TRBV11-1; 12 bases align to TRBD2. CDR1 and CDR2 (germline): SGHAT, FQDESV (reference sequence). J gave up 16 bases and V 6 bases, and 13 bases lay outside the gene matches. CDR3 size: 14 residues. This CDR3 is CASSFSSTSGGRFF. In nucleotides, the CDR3 is TGTGCCAGCAGTTTTTCCTCGACTAGCGGGGGACGCTTCTTC.

The chain couples TRBV6-6 to TRBJ1-1; no clear D. Deletions cut 5 bases from V and 0 bases from J, with 10 bases between. The CDR3 is made up of 14 amino acids. From germline, CDR1 is MNHNY and CDR2 SVGAGI (reference sequence). In nucleotides, the CDR3 is TGTGCCAGCAGTCCCACATTGATGAACACTGAAGCTTTCTTT. It is translated as CASSPTLMNTEAFF.

As to this clone: The identical CDR3 is also encoded by other nucleotide sequences in the sample. The chain combines TRBV9 with TRBJ2-5; D unclear. The ends were cut back, 4 bases at V and 5 bases at J, with 12 bases in the middle. Germline-derived CDR1 and CDR2 are SGDLS and YYNGEE. The CDR3 extends over 13 amino acids. The CDR3 nucleotides are TGTGCCAGCAGCCCATCACCCCAGGAGACCCAGTACTTC. It yields the protein CASSPSPQETQYF.

This clone was counted a few times. This chain connects TRBV5-6 to TRBJ2-5; TRBD2 matches at 8 bases. V lost 4 bases, J lost 0 bases, and 8 bases stayed unmatched. Germline V gene lookup returns CDR1 SGHDT and CDR2 YYEEEE. The CDR3 is made up of 16 amino acids. CDR3 sequence reads: CASSVIAGRYQETQYF. In DNA form, the CDR3 reads TGTGCCAGCAGCGTTATAGCGGGGCGGTACCAAGAGACCCAGTACTTC.

V and J are TRBV18 and TRBJ2-3, with D maybe TRBD2 (6 bases). CDR1 KGHSH and CDR2 LQKENI come from the germline V gene. Trimming stripped 2 bases from V and 1 base from J, with 13 bases between. CDR3 length: 16 amino acids. The CDR3 DNA is TGTGCCAGCTCACCAAGGTCTGGCGGGGGCACAGATACGCAGTATTTT. Protein: CASSPRSGGGTDTQYF.

CDR3: CASSYSGFGAATEAFF. The CDR3 bases are TGTGCCAGCAGTTACTCAGGTTTTGGGGCGGCCACTGAAGCTTTCTTT. The chain couples TRBV6-6 to TRBJ1-1, with D tentatively TRBD1 (5 bases). Germline V gene lookup returns CDR1 MNHNY and CDR2 SVGAGI (reference sequence). The CDR3 loop spans 16 amino acids. The V and J ends lost 0 bases and 4 bases respectively, with 15 bases between them.

The V call is TRBV7-9, the J call TRBJ2-5, with TRBD2 as a possible D gene (6 bases). This CDR3 comprises 15 residues. Trimming shortened V by 10 bases and J by 5 bases, and 23 bases separated the two germline ends. The germline V gene has CDR1 SEHNR and CDR2 FQNEAQ (reference sequence). In DNA form, the CDR3 reads TGTGCCACTAGCGAGACAGACTGGCCGGGGGAGACCCAGTACTTC. Translation: CATSETDWPGETQYF.

V and J are TRBV28 and TRBJ1-3; D is ambiguous. The V gene's germline CDR1 is MDHEN and CDR2 SYDVKM. The CDR3 contains 14 residues. V was clipped by 5 bases and J by 1 base, with 9 bases between them. The DNA of the CDR3 is TGTGCCAGCAGTCCCGCGGGATCTGGAAACACCATATATTTT. It specifies CASSPAGSGNTIYF. Looking up the rest from reference TRBV28 and TRBJ1-3 gives the full variable domain: DVKVTQSSRYLVKRTGEKVFLECVQDMDHENMFWYRQDPGLGLRLIYFSYDVKMKEKGDIPEGYSVSREKKERFSLILESASTNQTSMYLCASSPAGSGNTIYFGEGSWLTVV.

The chain has TRBV5-1 and TRBJ1-2; 7 bases agree with TRBD1. The CDR3 extends over 14 amino acids. Germline V lookup: CDR1 SGHRS, CDR2 YFSETQ. V lost 4 bases and J lost 2; bases outside the gene matches: 5. The CDR3 bases are TGCGCCAGCAGCCAGGGGGACACCAACTATGGCTACACCTTC. As protein: CASSQGDTNYGYTF.

In the case of this clone: Distinct nucleotide sequences in the sample also encode this CDR3. This sequence joins TRBV5-6 and TRBJ1-2; 11 nucleotides line up with TRBD1. The CDR3 has 15 residues. Losses at the gene ends were 2 bases for V and 6 bases for J; bases not matched to a gene: 6. The germline V gene encodes CDR1 SGHDT and CDR2 YYEEEE. The CDR3 sequence is CASSLLGQGGDGYTF. The CDR3 DNA reads as TGTGCCAGCAGCTTATTGGGACAGGGGGGAGATGGCTACACCTTC.